A selection of T cell receptor beta chains follows, all from one sample in a study of Graves' ophthalmopathy and Graves' hyperthyroidism. Using its own MiXCR run on the multiplex PCR reads, TCRdb lists one record per CDR3 protein. This table has 500,000 to 800,000 distinct CDR3 sequences, over 40% appearing once. The sequencing input was peripheral blood. These receptors were collected from an adult man with Graves' ophthalmopathy. Each CDR3 is given without its conserved first and last residue. The size field is filled for only some rows; it gives once, few, many or a size class.

j_gene | v_gene | abundance | CDR3aa
TRBJ2-6 | TRBV7-8 | - | ADRAGANVLT
TRBJ2-2 | TRBV7-8 | - | ASQVRDTGELF
TRBJ1-1 | TRBV7-9 | many | ASRATMNTEAF
TRBJ1-1 | TRBV4-1 | many | ASGRWRNTEAF
TRBJ1-5 | TRBV4-1 | few | ASSQETGVRNQPQH
TRBJ2-7 | TRBV19 | - | ASSITGFNYEQY
TRBJ2-5 | TRBV2 | - | ASSEQGAQY
TRBJ1-6 | TRBV7-8 | many | ASSLFGLSYNSPLH
TRBJ2-7 | TRBV7-8 | few | ASRAGLADSYEQY
TRBJ2-7 | TRBV7-3 | - | ASGLRTARYEQY
TRBJ2-7 | TRBV20-1 | - | SARDRDWGYEQY
TRBJ1-5 | TRBV19 | many | ASSIAGVGNQPQH
TRBJ2-2 | TRBV5-1 | few | ASSPGDIPNTGELF
TRBJ2-7 | TRBV7-9 | many | ASSSSNLYEQY
TRBJ1-4 | TRBV2 | - | ASSEVHTGEKLF
TRBJ2-7 | TRBV9 | - | ASSVGETGYLEQY
TRBJ1-5 | TRBV12-5 | - | ASGYTPPNSGFNQPQH
TRBJ1-1 | TRBV6-5 | many | ASSYSARVDEAF
TRBJ1-3 | TRBV19 | many | ATRPHGGGNTIY
TRBJ1-5 | TRBV6-5 | - | ASSSSDRGGNQPQH
TRBJ2-5 | TRBV11-3 | few | ASSSGTGGFQETQY
TRBJ1-5 | TRBV6-5 | many | ASSAGLREPQH
TRBJ1-2 | TRBV7-9 | few | ASSQNPGTYGYT
TRBJ2-6 | TRBV4-2 | many | ASSQEGAGANVLT
TRBJ1-2 | TRBV20-1 | - | SALDPGTGLFGYGYT
TRBJ1-2 | TRBV5-1 | many | ASSAGQGAIGYT
TRBJ2-5 | TRBV9 | - | ASSAYSGTGEETQY
TRBJ2-7 | TRBV10-2 | many | ASITDSYEQY
TRBJ1-1 | TRBV10-3 | many | AISGYNTEAF
TRBJ2-2 | TRBV5-1 | - | ASSLAGGANTGELF
TRBJ2-2 | TRBV6-1 | - | ASTRGGPGELF
TRBJ2-7 | TRBV25-1 | - | ASSVGGGTWEY
TRBJ1-5 | TRBV5-4 | - | ASSAGTGFNSNQPQH
TRBJ2-2 | TRBV29-1 | - | SVPGELF
TRBJ2-5 | TRBV5-5 | few | ASSRGQAQETQY
TRBJ2-7 | TRBV7-6 | many | ASSLAHEGGKQY
TRBJ1-2 | TRBV12-5 | few | ASGYPQGGHGYT